This T cell receptor (beta chain) was found in a study of early T cells in non-severe SARS-CoV-2 infection. This CDR3 region has 14 residues. CDR1 and CDR2 from the germline V gene are SGHAT and FQNNGV. Deletions cut 0 bases from V and 7 bases from J, with 10 bases between. This clonotype was detected many times. Unique molecular identifiers were added to individual cDNA molecules. TCRdb fed the 5' RACE reads into MiXCR, producing one record per CDR3 protein. The data hold more than 60,000 distinct CDR3 sequences, with roughly a tenth observed a single time. The receptor was derived from an adult who was a healthcare worker with PCR-confirmed SARS-CoV-2 infection or an uninfected control (not recorded which). The source material was whole blood. The rearrangement uses TRBV11-2 and TRBJ2-1; the D gene is possibly TRBD1 (5 bases). The CDR3 DNA is TGTGCCAGCAGCTTAGAGACCAGGGCGAATGAGCAGTTCTTC. This translates into CASSLETRANEQFF.